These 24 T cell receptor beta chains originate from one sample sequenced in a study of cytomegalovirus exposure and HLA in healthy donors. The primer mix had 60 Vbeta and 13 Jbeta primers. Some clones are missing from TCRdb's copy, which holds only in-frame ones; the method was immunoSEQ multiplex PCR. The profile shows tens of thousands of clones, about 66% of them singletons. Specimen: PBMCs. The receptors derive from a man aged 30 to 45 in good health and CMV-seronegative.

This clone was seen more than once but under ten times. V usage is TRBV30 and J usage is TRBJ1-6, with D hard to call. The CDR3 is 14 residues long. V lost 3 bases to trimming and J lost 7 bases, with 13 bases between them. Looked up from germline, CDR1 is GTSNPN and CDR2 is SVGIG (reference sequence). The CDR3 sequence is CAWSADMANSPLHF. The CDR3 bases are TGTGCCTGGAGCGCCGACATGGCAAATTCACCCCTCCACTTT.

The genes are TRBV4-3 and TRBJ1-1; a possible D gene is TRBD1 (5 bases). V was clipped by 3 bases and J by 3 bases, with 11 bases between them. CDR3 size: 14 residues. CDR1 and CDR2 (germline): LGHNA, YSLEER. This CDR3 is CASSHGGGYTEAFF. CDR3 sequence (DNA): TGCGCCAGCAGCCACGGCGGGGGGTACACTGAAGCTTTCTTT.

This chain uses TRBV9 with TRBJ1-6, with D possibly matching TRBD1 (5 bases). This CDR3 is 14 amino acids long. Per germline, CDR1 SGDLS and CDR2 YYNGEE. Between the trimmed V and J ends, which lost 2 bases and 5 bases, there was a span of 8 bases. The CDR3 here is CASSVGLNNSPLHF. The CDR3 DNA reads TGTGCCAGCAGCGTGGGACTGAATAATTCACCCCTCCACTTT.

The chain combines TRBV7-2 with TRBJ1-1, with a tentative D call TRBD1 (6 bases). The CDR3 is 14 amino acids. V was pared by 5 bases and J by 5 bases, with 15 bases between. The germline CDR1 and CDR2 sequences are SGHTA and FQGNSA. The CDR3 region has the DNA TGTGCCAGCAGCCATTACAGGGACGGGACTGAAGCTTTCTTT. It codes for CASSHYRDGTEAFF. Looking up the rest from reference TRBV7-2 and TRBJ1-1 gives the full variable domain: GAGVSQSPSNKVTEKGKDVELRCDPISGHTALYWYRQSLGQGLEFLIYFQGNSAPDKSGLPSDRFSAERTGGSVSTLTIQRTQQEDSAVYLCASSHYRDGTEAFFGQGTRLTVV.

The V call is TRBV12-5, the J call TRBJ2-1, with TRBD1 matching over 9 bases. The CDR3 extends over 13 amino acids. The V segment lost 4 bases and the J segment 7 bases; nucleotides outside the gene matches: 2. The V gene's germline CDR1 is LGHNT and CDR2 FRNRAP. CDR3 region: CASGWTGVNEQFF. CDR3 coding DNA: TGTGCTAGTGGTTGGACAGGGGTTAATGAGCAGTTCTTC.

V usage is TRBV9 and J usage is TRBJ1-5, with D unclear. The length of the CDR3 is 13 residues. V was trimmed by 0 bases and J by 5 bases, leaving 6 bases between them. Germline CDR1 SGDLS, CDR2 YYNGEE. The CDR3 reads CASSVDFDQPQHF. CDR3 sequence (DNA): TGTGCCAGCAGCGTAGACTTCGATCAGCCCCAGCATTTT.

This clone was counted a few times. For the CDR3, the DNA is TGTGCCAGCAGGACCCAGGGGCTCGGCACAGATACGCAGTATTTT. Translated: CASRTQGLGTDTQYF. The rearrangement links TRBV7-2 to TRBJ2-3, with a possible D match to TRBD1 (6 bases). Trimming shortened V by 6 bases and J by 1 base, and 14 bases separated the two germline ends. Per the germline V gene, CDR1 is SGHTA and CDR2 is FQGNSA. This CDR3 is built from 15 residues.

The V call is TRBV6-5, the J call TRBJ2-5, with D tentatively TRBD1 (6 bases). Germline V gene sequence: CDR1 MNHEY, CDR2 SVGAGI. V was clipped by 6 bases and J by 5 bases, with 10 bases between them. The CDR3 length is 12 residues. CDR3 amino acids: CASRQGWETQYF. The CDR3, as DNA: TGTGCCAGCAGACAGGGATGGGAGACCCAGTACTTC.

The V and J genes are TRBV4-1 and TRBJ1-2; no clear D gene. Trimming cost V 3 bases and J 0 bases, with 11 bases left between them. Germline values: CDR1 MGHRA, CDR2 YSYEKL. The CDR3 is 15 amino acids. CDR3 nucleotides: TGCGCCAGCAGCCAGGGCCAGATAGCTAACTATGGCTACACCTTC. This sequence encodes CASSQGQIANYGYTF.

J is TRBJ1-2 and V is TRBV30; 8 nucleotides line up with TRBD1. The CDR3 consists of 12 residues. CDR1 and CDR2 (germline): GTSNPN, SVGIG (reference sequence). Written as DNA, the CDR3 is TGTGCTGCCGGGACAGGACCCTATGGCTACACCTTC. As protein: CAAGTGPYGYTF.

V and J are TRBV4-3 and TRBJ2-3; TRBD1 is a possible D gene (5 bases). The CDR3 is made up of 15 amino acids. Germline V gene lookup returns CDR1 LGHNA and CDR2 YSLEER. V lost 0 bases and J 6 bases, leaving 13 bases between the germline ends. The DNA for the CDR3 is TGCGCCAGCAGCCAAGAAGGTTCCAGGGCGGATACGCAGTATTTT. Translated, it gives CASSQEGSRADTQYF.

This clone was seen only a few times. The CDR3 nucleotides read TGCGCCAGCAGCCAAATATCCACGCGGGTCAATAATTCACCCCTCCACTTT. Its translation: CASSQISTRVNNSPLHF. V gene TRBV4-3 combines with J gene TRBJ1-6; D ambiguous. V lost 2 bases and J lost 5, with 16 bases in between. The CDR3 is 17 residues long. CDR1 is LGHNA, CDR2 YSLEER, per germline.

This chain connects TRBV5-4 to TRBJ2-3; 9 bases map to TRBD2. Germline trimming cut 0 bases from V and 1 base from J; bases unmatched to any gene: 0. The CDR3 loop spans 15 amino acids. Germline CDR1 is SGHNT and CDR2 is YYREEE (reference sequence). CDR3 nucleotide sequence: TGTGCCAGCAGCTTGGGACTAGCGGGCACAGATACGCAGTATTTT. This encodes CASSLGLAGTDTQYF.

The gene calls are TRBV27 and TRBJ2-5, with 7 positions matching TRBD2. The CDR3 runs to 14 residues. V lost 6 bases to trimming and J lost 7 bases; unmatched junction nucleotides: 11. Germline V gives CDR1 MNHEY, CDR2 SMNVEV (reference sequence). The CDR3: CASSPRGREGTQYF. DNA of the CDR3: TGTGCCAGCAGCCCCCGGGGGAGGGAGGGGACCCAGTACTTC.

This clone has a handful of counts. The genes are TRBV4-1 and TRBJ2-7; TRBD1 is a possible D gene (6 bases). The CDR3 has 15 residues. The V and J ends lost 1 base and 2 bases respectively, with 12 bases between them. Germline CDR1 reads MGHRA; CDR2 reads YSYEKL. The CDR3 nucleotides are TGCGCCAGCAGCCAAGGTCCGGACAGCCCCTACGAGCAGTACTTC. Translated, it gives CASSQGPDSPYEQYF.

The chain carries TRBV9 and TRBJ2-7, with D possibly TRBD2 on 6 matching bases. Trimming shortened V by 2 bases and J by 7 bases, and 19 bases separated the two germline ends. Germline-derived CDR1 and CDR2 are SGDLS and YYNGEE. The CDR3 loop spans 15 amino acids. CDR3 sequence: CASSVSGVVFEEQYF. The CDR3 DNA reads TGTGCCAGCAGCGTGTCGGGAGTGGTATTTGAAGAGCAGTACTTC.

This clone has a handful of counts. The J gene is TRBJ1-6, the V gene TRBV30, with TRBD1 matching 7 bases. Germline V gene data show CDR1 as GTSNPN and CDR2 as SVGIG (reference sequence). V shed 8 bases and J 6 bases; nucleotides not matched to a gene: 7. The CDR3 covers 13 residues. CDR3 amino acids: CAVQGRGNSPLHF. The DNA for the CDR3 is TGTGCCGTACAGGGGCGAGGTAATTCACCCCTCCACTTT. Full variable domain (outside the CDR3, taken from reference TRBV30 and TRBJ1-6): SQTIHQWPATLVQPVGSPLSLECTVEGTSNPNLYWYRQAAGRGLQLLFYSVGIGQISSEVPQNLSASRPQDRQFILSSKKLLLSDSGFYLCAVQGRGNSPLHFGNGTRLTVT.

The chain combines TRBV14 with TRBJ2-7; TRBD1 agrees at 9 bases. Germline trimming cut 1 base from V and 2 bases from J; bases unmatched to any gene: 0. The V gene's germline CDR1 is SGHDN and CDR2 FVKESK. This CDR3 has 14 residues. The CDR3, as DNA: TGTGCCAGCAGCCAAGGGGACAGGGCCTACGAGCAGTACTTC. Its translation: CASSQGDRAYEQYF. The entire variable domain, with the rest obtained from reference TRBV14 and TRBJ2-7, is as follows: EAGVTQFPSHSVIEKGQTVTLRCDPISGHDNLYWYRRVMGKEIKFLLHFVKESKQDESGMPNNRFLAERTGGTYSTLKVQPAELEDSGVYFCASSQGDRAYEQYFGPGTRLTVT.

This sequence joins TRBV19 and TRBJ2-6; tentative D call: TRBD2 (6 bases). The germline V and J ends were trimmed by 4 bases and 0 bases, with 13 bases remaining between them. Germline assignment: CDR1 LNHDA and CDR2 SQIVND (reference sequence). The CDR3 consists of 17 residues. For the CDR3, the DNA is TGTGCCAGTAGTAGGGAGGTCAGCAGCTCTGGGGCCAACGTCCTGACTTTC. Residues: CASSREVSSSGANVLTF. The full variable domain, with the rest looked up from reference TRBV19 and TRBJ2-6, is DGGITQSPKYLFRKEGQNVTLSCEQNLNHDAMYWYRQDPGQGLRLIYYSQIVNDFQKGDIAEGYSVSREKKESFPLTVTSAQKNPTAFYLCASSREVSSSGANVLTFGAGSRLTVL.

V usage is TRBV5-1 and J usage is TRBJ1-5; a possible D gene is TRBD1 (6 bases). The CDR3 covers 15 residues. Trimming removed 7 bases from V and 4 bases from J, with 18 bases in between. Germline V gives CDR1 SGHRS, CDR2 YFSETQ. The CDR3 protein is CASREGGGKNQPQHF. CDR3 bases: TGCGCCAGCCGCGAGGGGGGAGGGAAGAATCAGCCCCAGCATTTT.

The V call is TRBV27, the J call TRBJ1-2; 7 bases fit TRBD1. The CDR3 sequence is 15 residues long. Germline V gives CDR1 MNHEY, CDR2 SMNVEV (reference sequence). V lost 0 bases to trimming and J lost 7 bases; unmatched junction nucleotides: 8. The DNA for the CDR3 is TGTGCCAGCAGTTTATCCCCTGACAGGGCTGCTGGCTACACCTTC. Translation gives CASSLSPDRAAGYTF.

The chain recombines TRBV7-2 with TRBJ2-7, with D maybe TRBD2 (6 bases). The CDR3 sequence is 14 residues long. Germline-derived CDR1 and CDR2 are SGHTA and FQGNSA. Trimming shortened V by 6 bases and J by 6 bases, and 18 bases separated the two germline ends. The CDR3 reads CASSGLSGRGEQYF. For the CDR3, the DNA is TGTGCCAGCAGTGGACTCTCGGGGCGGGGCGAGCAGTACTTC.

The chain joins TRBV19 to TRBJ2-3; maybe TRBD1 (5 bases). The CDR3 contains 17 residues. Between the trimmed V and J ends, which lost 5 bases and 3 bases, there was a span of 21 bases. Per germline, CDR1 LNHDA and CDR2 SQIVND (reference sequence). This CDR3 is CASSYQTRASITDTQYF. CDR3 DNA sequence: TGTGCCAGTAGTTATCAAACCAGGGCCTCCATAACAGATACGCAGTATTTT.

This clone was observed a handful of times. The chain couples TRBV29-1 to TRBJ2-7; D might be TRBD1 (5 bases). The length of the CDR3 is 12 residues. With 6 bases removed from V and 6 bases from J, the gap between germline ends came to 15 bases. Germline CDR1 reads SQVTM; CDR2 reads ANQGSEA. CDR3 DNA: TGCAGCGTCTCACGGACACTGGGCGAGCAGTACTTC. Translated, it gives CSVSRTLGEQYF.